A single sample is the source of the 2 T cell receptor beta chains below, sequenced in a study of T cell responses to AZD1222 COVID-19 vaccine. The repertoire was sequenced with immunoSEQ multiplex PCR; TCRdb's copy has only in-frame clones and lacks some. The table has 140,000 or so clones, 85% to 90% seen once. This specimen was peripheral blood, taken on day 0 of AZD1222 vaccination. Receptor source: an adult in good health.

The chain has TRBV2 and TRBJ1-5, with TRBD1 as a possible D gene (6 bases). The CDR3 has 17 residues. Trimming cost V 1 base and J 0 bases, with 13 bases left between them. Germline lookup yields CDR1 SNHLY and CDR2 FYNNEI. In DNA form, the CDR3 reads TGTGCCAGCAGTGAAGGCCCTTGGGACACTAGCAATCAGCCCCAGCATTTT. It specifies CASSEGPWDTSNQPQHF.

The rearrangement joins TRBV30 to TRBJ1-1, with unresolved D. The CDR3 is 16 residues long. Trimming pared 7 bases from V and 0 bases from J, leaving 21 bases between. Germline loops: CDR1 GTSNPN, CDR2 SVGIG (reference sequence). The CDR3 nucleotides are TGTGCCTTCTACCCATGGACCGACCAGTTGAACACTGAAGCTTTCTTT. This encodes CAFYPWTDQLNTEAFF. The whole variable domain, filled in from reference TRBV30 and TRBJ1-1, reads SQTIHQWPATLVQPVGSPLSLECTVEGTSNPNLYWYRQAAGRGLQLLFYSVGIGQISSEVPQNLSASRPQDRQFILSSKKLLLSDSGFYLCAFYPWTDQLNTEAFFGQGTRLTVV.